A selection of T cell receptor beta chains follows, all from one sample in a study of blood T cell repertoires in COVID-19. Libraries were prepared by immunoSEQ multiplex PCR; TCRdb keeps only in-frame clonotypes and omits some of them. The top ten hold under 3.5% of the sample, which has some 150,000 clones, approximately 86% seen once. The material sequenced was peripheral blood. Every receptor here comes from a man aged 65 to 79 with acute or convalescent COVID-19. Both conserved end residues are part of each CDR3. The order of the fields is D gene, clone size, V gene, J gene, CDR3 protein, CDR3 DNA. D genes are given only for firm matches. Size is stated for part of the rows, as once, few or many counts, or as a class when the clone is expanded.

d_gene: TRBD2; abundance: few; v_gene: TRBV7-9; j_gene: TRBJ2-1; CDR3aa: CASRLAGVGNNEQFF; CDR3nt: TGTGCCAGCAGACTAGCGGGAGTGGGGAACAATGAGCAGTTCTTC
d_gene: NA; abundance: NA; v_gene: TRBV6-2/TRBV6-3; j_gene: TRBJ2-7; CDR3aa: CASSSDRSYEQYF; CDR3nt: TGTGCCAGCAGCTCGGACAGATCCTACGAGCAGTACTTC
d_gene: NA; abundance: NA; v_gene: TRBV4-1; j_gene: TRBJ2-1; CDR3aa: CASSQDRAGFYNEQFF; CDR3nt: TGCGCCAGCAGCCAAGATCGGGCGGGTTTCTACAATGAGCAGTTCTTC
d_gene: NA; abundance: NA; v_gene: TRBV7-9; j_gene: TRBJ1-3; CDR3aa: CASSLGSVGNTIYF; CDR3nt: TGTGCCAGCAGCTTAGGGTCAGTGGGAAACACCATATATTTT
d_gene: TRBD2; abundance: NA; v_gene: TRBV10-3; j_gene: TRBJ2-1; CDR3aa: CAIRRLAGDNEQFF; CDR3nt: TGTGCCATCAGGAGACTAGCGGGAGACAATGAGCAGTTCTTC
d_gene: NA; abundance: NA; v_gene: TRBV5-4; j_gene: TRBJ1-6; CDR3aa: CASSFREGRNSPLHF; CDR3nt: TGTGCCAGCAGCTTCAGGGAGGGTAGGAATTCACCCCTCCACTTT
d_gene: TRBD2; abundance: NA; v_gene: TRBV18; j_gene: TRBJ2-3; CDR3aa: CASSPGREGPDTQYF; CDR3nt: TGTGCCAGCTCACCAGGGCGGGAGGGCCCAGATACGCAGTATTTT
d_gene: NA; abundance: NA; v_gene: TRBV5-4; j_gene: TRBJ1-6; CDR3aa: CASSLDSENSPLHF; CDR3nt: TGTGCCAGCAGCTTAGACAGTGAAAATTCACCCCTCCACTTT
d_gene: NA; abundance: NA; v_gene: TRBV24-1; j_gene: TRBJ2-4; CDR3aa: CATSDFGTGMSAKNIQYF; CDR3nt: TGTGCCACCAGTGATTTCGGTACAGGGATGTCGGCCAAAAACATTCAGTACTTC
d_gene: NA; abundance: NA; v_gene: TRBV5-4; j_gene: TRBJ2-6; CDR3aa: CASSLVRTTGANVLTF; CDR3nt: TGTGCCAGCAGCTTGGTCCGGACTACTGGGGCCAACGTCCTGACTTTC
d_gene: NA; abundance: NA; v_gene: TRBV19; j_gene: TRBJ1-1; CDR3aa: CASSLTGQLNTEAFF; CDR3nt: TGTGCCAGTAGTCTTACCGGACAGTTGAACACTGAAGCTTTCTTT
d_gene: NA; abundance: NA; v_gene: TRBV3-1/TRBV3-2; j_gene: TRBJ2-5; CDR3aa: CASSHLIGGINEETQYF; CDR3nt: TGTGCCAGCAGCCATTTAATTGGCGGGATAAATGAGGAGACCCAGTACTTC
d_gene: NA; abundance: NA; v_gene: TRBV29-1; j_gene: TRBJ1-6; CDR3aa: CSAQRGNNSPLHF; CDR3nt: TGCAGCGCCCAGCGGGGGAATAATTCACCCCTCCACTTT
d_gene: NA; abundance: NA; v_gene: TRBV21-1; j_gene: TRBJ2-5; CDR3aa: CATSDRLAGAGTETQYF; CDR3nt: TGTGCCACCTCAGATCGGTTAGCGGGAGCTGGTACGGAGACCCAGTACTTC
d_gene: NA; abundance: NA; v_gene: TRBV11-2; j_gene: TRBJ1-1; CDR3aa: CASSLVRGGVTEAFF; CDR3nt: TGTGCCAGCAGCTTAGTTCGGGGGGGGGTCACTGAAGCTTTCTTT
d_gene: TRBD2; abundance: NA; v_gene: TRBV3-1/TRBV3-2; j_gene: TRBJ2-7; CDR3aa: CASSQAGQALAGISEQYF; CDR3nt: TGTGCCAGCAGCCAAGCCGGACAGGCACTAGCGGGAATTTCCGAGCAGTACTTC
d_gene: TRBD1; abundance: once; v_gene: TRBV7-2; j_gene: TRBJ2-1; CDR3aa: CASTASGTANNEQFF; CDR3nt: TGTGCCAGCACCGCCTCCGGGACAGCTAACAATGAGCAGTTCTTC
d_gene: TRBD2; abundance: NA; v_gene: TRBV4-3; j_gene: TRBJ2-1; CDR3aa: CASSPRSASGYSYNEQFF; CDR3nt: TGCGCCAGCAGCCCAAGATCAGCTAGCGGCTACTCCTACAATGAGCAGTTCTTC
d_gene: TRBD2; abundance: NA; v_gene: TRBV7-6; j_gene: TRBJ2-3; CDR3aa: CASSLGLAGHEDTQYF; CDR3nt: TGTGCCAGCAGCCTAGGACTAGCGGGACATGAAGATACGCAGTATTTT
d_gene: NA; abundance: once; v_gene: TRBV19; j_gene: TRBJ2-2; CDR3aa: CATAGGSRTGELFF; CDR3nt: TGTGCCACTGCAGGAGGGAGTCGAACCGGGGAGCTGTTTTTT
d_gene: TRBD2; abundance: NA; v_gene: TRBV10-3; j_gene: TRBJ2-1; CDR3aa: CAIAIAGGQNEQFF; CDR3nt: TGTGCCATCGCCATAGCGGGAGGGCAGAATGAGCAGTTCTTC
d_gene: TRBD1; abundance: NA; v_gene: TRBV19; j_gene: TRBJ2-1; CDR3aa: CASNPRTGGLGNEQFF; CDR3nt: TGTGCCAGTAACCCCAGGACAGGGGGCTTGGGGAATGAGCAGTTCTTC
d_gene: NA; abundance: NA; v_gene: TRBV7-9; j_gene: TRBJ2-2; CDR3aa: CASSTGENGELFF; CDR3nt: TGTGCCAGCTCCACCGGGGAGAACGGGGAGCTGTTTTTT
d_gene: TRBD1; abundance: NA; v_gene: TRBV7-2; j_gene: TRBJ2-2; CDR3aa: CASSKGQGVSTGELFF; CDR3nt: TGTGCCAGCAGCAAGGGACAGGGGGTGAGCACCGGGGAGCTGTTTTTT
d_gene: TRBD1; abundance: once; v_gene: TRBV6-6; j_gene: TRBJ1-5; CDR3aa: CASSKQGDNQPQHF; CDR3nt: TGTGCCAGCAGTAAACAGGGGGACAATCAGCCCCAGCATTTT
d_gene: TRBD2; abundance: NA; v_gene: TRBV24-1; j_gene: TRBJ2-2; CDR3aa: CATGEGIGELFF; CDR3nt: TGTGCCACCGGGGAGGGAATCGGGGAGCTGTTTTTT
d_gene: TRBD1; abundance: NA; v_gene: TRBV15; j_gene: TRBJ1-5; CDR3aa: CATSRGDRVRNQPQHF; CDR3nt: TGTGCCACCAGCAGAGGGGACAGGGTACGCAATCAGCCCCAGCATTTT
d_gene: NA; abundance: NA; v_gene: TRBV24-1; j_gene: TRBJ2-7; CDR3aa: CATSDLLPPYEQYF; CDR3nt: TGTGCCACCAGTGATTTGCTCCCTCCCTACGAGCAGTACTTC
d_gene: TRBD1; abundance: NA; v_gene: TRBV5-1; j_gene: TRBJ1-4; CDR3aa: CASSAYRDRGEEKLFF; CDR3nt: TGCGCCAGCAGCGCATACCGGGACAGGGGAGAAGAAAAACTGTTTTTT
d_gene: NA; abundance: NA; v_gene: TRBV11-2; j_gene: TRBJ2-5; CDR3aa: CASSFHPPGPMRETQYF; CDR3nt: TGTGCCAGCAGCTTCCATCCACCGGGTCCCATGAGGGAGACCCAGTACTTC
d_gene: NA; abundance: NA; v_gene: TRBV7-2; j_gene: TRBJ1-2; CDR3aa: CASSLGSRAEGYTF; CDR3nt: TGTGCCAGCAGCTTAGGATCCAGGGCTGAAGGCTACACCTTC
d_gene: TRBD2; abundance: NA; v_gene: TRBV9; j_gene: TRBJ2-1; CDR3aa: CASSAGLAGGHEQFF; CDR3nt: TGTGCCAGCAGCGCGGGACTAGCGGGAGGCCATGAGCAGTTCTTC
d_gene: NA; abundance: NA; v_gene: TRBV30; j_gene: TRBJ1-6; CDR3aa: CAWSNGRDSPLHF; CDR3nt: TGTGCCTGGAGTAACGGGCGGGATTCACCCCTCCACTTT
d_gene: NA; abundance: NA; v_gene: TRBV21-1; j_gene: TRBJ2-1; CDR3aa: CASSLVGSSSYNEQFF; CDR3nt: TGTGCCAGCAGCCTGGTTGGGTCTAGCTCCTACAATGAGCAGTTCTTC
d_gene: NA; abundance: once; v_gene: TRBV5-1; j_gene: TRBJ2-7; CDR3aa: CASSNRGTASYEQYF; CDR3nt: TGCGCCAGCAGCAATAGGGGGACGGCCTCCTACGAGCAGTACTTC
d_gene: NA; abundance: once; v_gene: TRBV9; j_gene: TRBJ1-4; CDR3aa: CASSVGGVANEKLFF; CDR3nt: TGTGCCAGCAGCGTAGGGGGAGTCGCTAATGAAAAACTGTTTTTT
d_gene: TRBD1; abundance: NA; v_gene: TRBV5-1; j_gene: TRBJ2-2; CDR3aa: CASRKTGGVWTGELFF; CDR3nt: TGCGCCAGCAGAAAGACAGGGGGCGTTTGGACCGGGGAGCTGTTTTTT
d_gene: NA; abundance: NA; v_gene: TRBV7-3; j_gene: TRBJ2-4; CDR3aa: CASSLEAGGNIQYF; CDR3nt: TGTGCCAGCAGCTTAGAAGCAGGGGGGAACATTCAGTACTTC
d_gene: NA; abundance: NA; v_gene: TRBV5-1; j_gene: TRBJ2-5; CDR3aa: CASSFQGTQETQYF; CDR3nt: TGCGCCAGCAGCTTCCAGGGAACCCAAGAGACCCAGTACTTC
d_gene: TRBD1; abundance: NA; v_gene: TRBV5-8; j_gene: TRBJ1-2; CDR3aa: CASSSANRGPSYGYTF; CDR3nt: TGTGCCAGCAGCTCGGCTAACAGGGGACCCTCCTATGGCTACACCTTC
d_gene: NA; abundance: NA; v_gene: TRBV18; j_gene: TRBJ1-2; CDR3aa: CASSPTQEGNGYTF; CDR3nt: TGTGCCAGCTCACCTACACAGGAGGGGAATGGCTACACCTTC
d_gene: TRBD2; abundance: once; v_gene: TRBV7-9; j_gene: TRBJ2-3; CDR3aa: CASSLPTSGREPDTQYF; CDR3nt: TGTGCCAGCAGCTTACCAACTAGCGGGAGGGAGCCAGATACGCAGTATTTT
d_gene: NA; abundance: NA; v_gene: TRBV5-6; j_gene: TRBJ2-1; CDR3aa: CASSARTRPEGFF; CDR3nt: TGTGCCAGCAGCGCCCGTACCCGCCCCGAGGGGTTCTTC
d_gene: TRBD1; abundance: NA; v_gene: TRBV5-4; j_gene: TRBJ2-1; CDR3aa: CASSYRTGDQFF; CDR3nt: TGTGCCAGCAGCTATAGGACAGGGGATCAGTTCTTC
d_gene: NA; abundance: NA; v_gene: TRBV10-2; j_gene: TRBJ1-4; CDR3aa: CASSGRRAGEKLFF; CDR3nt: TGCGCCAGCAGTGGCCGGCGTGCAGGGGAAAAACTGTTTTTT
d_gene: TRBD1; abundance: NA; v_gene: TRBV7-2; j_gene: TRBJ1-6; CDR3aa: CASSLSDRGNSPLHF; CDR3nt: TGTGCCAGCAGCCTCTCGGACAGGGGTAATTCACCCCTCCACTTT
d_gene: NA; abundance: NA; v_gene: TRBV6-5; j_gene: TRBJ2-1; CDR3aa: CASTIKGDEQFF; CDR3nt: TGTGCCAGCACCATAAAAGGGGATGAGCAGTTCTTC